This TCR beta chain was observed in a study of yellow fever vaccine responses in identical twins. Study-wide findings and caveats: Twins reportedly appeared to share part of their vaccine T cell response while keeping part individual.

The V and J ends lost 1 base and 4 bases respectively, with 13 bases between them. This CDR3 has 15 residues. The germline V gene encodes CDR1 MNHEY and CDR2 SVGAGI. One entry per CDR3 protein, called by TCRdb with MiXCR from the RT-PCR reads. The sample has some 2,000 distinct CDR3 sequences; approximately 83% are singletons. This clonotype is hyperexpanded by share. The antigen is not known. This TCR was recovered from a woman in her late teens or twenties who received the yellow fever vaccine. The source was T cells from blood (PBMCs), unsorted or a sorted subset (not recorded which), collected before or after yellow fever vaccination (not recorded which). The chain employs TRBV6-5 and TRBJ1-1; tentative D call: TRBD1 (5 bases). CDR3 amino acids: CASSYFKGQFTEAFF. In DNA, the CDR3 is TGTGCCAGCAGTTACTTTAAGGGGCAGTTCACTGAAGCTTTCTTT.